The clone carrying this T cell receptor (beta chain) was observed a few times. The antigen is unknown. The sample belongs to a study of Ad26.COV2.S vaccination and SARS-CoV-2 variants. About the research overall: Donor was one of the participants in the Ad26.COV2.S arm of the COV1001 trial. Findings and caveats of the study: Relative to placebo recipients, vaccine recipients exhibited elevated spike-specific TCR breadth. Across vaccine and placebo recipients, the breadth of non-spike TCRs was similar.

The treatment was: 19 received Ad26.COV2.S at low or high dose, single or two shots; 5 received placebo; per-sample allocation not given. On day 63 after the first injection, vaccine and placebo recipients gave samples. The shot given was an Ad26 vector that makes Wuhan-strain SARS-CoV-2 spike. The repertoire was sequenced with immunoSEQ multiplex PCR; TCRdb's copy has only in-frame clones and lacks some. The sample holds about 350,000 clones, 75% to 90% seen once. V was cut by 2 bases and J by 0 bases, with 15 bases left in between. The CDR3 sequence is 16 residues long. Looked up from germline, CDR1 is SGHKS and CDR2 is YYEKEE (reference sequence).

The V gene is TRBV5-5, the J gene TRBJ2-7, with D maybe TRBD1 (6 bases). The sample here was peripheral blood, taken in a trial of Ad26.COV2.S vaccine versus placebo. The TCR comes from a person between 18 and 59 years old who received the Ad26.COV2.S COVID-19 vaccine or a placebo. CDR3 sequence (DNA): TGTGCCAGCAGCTTACCTATAACGGACAGCTCCTACGAGCAGTACTTC. The encoded protein is CASSLPITDSSYEQYF.